This T cell receptor beta chain was documented in a study of blood T cell repertoires in COVID-19. In the study overall: From the United States, Italy and Spain came samples of acute and convalescent COVID-19. The analysed material was cDNA or gDNA that came from T cells, B-cell-depleted T cells, or PBMCs.

In germline, CDR1 is SGHVS, CDR2 FNYEAQ. J was trimmed by 4 bases and V by 5 bases; bases with no gene match: 8. The length of the CDR3 is 16 residues. In the authors' workflow: Counts of nucleated cells, estimated from reference gene primer amplification, were obtained. Generated by immunoSEQ multiplex PCR, the TCRdb table keeps only in-frame clones and is missing some. V, J and clone size are those of that table, while D and trimming were read from the DNA. The sample contains a few hundred thousand clones, about 89% of which appear only once. V usage is TRBV7-6 and J usage is TRBJ2-1; 10 positions agree with TRBD2. Sequenced sample: peripheral blood. The TCR was taken from a man aged 25 to 45 with acute or convalescent COVID-19. CDR3: CASSVRRTSGYNEQFF. The CDR3 DNA follows: TGTGCCAGCAGCGTCCGCCGGACTAGCGGATACAATGAGCAGTTCTTC.